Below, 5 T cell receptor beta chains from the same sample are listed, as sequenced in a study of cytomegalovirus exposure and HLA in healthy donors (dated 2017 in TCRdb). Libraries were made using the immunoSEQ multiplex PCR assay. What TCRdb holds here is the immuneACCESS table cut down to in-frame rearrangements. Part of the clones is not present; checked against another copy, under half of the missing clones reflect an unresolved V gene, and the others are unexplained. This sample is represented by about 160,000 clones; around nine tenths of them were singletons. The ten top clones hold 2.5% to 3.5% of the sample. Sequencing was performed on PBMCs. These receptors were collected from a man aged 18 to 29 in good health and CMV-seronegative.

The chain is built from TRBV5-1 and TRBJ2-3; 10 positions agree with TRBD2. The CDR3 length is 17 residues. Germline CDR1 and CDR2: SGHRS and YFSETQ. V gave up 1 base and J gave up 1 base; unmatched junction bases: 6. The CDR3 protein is CASSLPSGSGGTDTQYF. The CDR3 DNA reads TGCGCCAGCAGCTTGCCTAGCGGGAGTGGGGGCACAGATACGCAGTATTTT.

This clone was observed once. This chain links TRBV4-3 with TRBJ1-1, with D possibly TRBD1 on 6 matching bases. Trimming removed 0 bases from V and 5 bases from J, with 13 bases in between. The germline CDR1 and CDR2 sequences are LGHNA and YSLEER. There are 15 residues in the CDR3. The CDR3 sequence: CASSQDELGATEAFF. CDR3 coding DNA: TGCGCCAGCAGCCAAGATGAGCTGGGGGCGACTGAAGCTTTCTTT.

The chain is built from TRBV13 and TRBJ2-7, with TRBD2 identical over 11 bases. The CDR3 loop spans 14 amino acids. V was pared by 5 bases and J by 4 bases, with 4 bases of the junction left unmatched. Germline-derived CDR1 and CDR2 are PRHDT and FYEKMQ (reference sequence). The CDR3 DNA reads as TGTGCCAGCAGCCTTAGCGGGAGGGCGTACGAGCAGTACTTC. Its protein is CASSLSGRAYEQYF.

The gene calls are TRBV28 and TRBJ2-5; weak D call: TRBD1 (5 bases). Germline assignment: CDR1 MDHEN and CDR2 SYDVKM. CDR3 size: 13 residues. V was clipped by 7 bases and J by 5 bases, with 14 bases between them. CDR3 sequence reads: CASNPHRRETQYF. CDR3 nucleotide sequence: TGTGCCAGCAACCCGCACAGGCGGGAGACCCAGTACTTC.

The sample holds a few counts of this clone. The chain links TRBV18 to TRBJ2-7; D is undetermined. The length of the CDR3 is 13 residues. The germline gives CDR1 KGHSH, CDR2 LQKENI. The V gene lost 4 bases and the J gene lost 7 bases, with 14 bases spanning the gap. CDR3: CASSRGPPEEQYV. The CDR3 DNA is TGTGCCAGCTCACGTGGACCCCCGGAGGAGCAGTACGTC.